A single sample is the source of the 21 T cell receptor beta chains below, sequenced in a study of T-cell reconstitution after alpha-beta-depleted transplantation in children. Library preparation (for TCRbeta) was performed with unique molecular identifiers. TCRdb reprocessed the PCR reads via MiXCR and lists one record per CDR3 protein. The repertoire holds around 200,000 distinct CDR3 sequences, with about 6.8% as singletons. Material: PBMCs from the stem cell graft donor, obtained from the stem cell graft. Receptor source: a human donor who donated a stem cell graft to a child with Wiskott-Aldrich syndrome.

This clonotype appeared a few times. The junction departs from the called germline gene at one end, perhaps through a read error. V and J are TRBV20-1 and TRBJ2-5; the D gene is possibly TRBD2 (7 bases). CDR1 is DFQATT, CDR2 SNEGSKA, per germline (reference sequence). There are 15 residues in the CDR3. The CDR3 is CSAGDPAGARETQYF. CDR3 sequence (DNA): TGCAGTGCTGGAGACCCCGCGGGGGCCCGGGAGACCCAGTACTTC.

Many counts were recorded for this clonotype. This chain connects TRBV24-1 to TRBJ1-1; 7 bases are shared with TRBD1. The CDR3 is 14 amino acids. J was trimmed by 1 base and V by 5 bases; bases with no gene match: 3. CDR1 is KGHDR and CDR2 is SFDVKD in the germline V gene. As DNA, the CDR3 is TGTGCCACCAGTGGTCAGGGGGAGAACACTGAAGCTTTCTTT. Its translation is CATSGQGENTEAFF.

This clonotype was detected only a few times. V usage is TRBV5-1 and J usage is TRBJ1-1, with 9 bases that match TRBD1. V lost 0 bases and J lost 3; bases outside the gene matches: 3. Per the germline V gene, CDR1 is SGHRS and CDR2 is YFSETQ. The CDR3 loop spans 15 amino acids. The CDR3 loop reads CASSLDGQGYTEAFF. The CDR3 DNA follows: TGCGCCAGCAGCTTGGATGGACAGGGGTACACTGAAGCTTTCTTT.

This clonotype has only a few counts. This rearrangement joins TRBV7-9 to TRBJ2-3; D gene unclear. The germline V gene encodes CDR1 SEHNR and CDR2 FQNEAQ (reference sequence). Trimming cost V 2 bases and J 3 bases, with 9 bases left between them. CDR3 length: 14 amino acids. The CDR3 here is CASSLPAWTDTQYF. As DNA, the CDR3 is TGTGCCAGCAGCTTACCAGCTTGGACAGATACGCAGTATTTT.

This clonotype was detected ten times or more. V gene TRBV5-1 combines with J gene TRBJ2-1; D ambiguous. V was shortened by 0 bases and J by 7 bases, with 14 bases between the two germline ends. This CDR3 spans 15 amino acids. The V gene's germline CDR1 is SGHRS and CDR2 YFSETQ. DNA for the CDR3: TGCGCCAGCAGCTTGGAGCCCCTACGCCTAAATGAGCAGTTCTTC. It specifies CASSLEPLRLNEQFF. Full variable domain (missing parts from reference TRBV5-1 and TRBJ2-1): KAGVTQTPRYLIKTRGQQVTLSCSPISGHRSVSWYQQTPGQGLQFLFEYFSETQRNKGNFPGRFSGRQFSNSRSEMNVSTLELGDSALYLCASSLEPLRLNEQFFGPGTRLTVL.

The sample holds many counts of this clonotype. The CDR3: CASSLRDRSTDTQYF. The CDR3 bases are TGCGCCAGCAGCCTTAGGGACAGGTCCACAGATACGCAGTATTTT. The chain carries TRBV4-1 and TRBJ2-3; the match to TRBD1 covers 8 bases. Trimming at V came to 4 bases and at J to 2 bases, leaving 5 bases not matched to a gene. CDR1 is MGHRA and CDR2 is YSYEKL in the germline V gene. The CDR3 length is 15 residues.

This clonotype was seen repeatedly, ten times or more. V and J are TRBV7-2 and TRBJ2-1, with 12 bases matching TRBD2. The CDR3 covers 17 residues. In germline, CDR1 is SGHTA, CDR2 FQGNSA. Germline trimming cut 1 base from V and 9 bases from J; bases unmatched to any gene: 10. The CDR3 bases are TGTGCCAGCAGCTTAGGGACTAGCGGGACCCGGACGGGTGAGCAGTTCTTC. Translating gives CASSLGTSGTRTGEQFF.

This clonotype was seen many times. This chain links TRBV5-1 with TRBJ1-1, with TRBD1 matching over 8 bases. The junction had 5 bases not matched to a gene; V was cut back by 4 bases and J by 3 bases. Germline CDR1 SGHRS, CDR2 YFSETQ. The CDR3 is 14 residues long. This CDR3 reads CASSLVTGDTEAFF. DNA for the CDR3: TGCGCCAGCAGCCTAGTGACAGGGGACACTGAAGCTTTCTTT.

The table lists this clonotype with many counts. CDR3 amino acids: CASSDGTGVYEQYF. CDR3 in DNA: TGCGCCAGCAGTGATGGGACAGGGGTTTACGAGCAGTACTTC. This rearrangement joins TRBV10-1 to TRBJ2-7; 10 positions agree with TRBD1. CDR3 length: 14 residues. Per the germline V gene, CDR1 is WNHNN and CDR2 is SYGVQD (reference sequence). J gave up 4 bases and V 3 bases, and 3 bases lay outside the gene matches.

This clonotype occurred many times. J is TRBJ2-7 and V is TRBV9; 10 nucleotides agree with TRBD1. In germline, CDR1 is SGDLS, CDR2 YYNGEE. The CDR3 consists of 14 residues. The ends lost 4 bases at V and 5 bases at J; junction bases unmatched: 6. The CDR3 DNA reads TGTGCCAGCAGCTTAGGACAGGGGGTCGACGAGCAGTACTTC. Amino acid sequence: CASSLGQGVDEQYF.

This clonotype was seen ten or more times. The gene calls are TRBV5-1 and TRBJ1-1; 7 nucleotides agree with TRBD1. Germline trimming cut 4 bases from V and 5 bases from J; bases unmatched to any gene: 11. CDR3 length: 15 amino acids. In germline, CDR1 is SGHRS, CDR2 YFSETQ. The CDR3 is CASSEDRERLTEAFF. DNA of the CDR3: TGCGCCAGCAGCGAAGACAGGGAACGACTTACTGAAGCTTTCTTT.

This clonotype was observed a few times. The V and J genes are TRBV20-1 and TRBJ2-1, with TRBD2 identical over 9 bases. CDR1 is DFQATT and CDR2 is SNEGSKA in the germline V gene (reference sequence). The CDR3 runs to 16 residues. V lost 8 bases and J lost 0; bases outside the gene matches: 11. CDR3 loop: CSTPDRSGSSYNEQFF. In DNA form, the CDR3 reads TGCAGTACCCCCGATCGTAGCGGGAGCTCCTACAATGAGCAGTTCTTC.

This clonotype has a count of ten or more. This chain uses TRBV4-2 with TRBJ1-1; D is uncertain. V shed 0 bases and J shed 1 base, with 6 bases lying between them. Germline CDR1 reads LGHNA; CDR2 reads YNFKEQ. This CDR3 is built from 14 residues. CDR3 amino acids: CASSQDTGNTEAFF. CDR3 DNA: TGTGCCAGCAGCCAAGATACCGGGAACACTGAAGCTTTCTTT.

This clonotype was observed many times. The CDR3 sequence: CASSRRDIGFF. DNA for the CDR3: TGTGCCAGTAGTCGCCGGGACATCGGGTTCTTC. The chain uses TRBV19 and TRBJ2-1; a possible D gene is TRBD1 (6 bases). The V end lost 5 bases, the J end lost 15 bases, and 14 bases lay between the germline ends. This CDR3 contains 11 residues. Per the germline V gene, CDR1 is LNHDA and CDR2 is SQIVND (reference sequence).

There are many counts of this clonotype. The chain employs TRBV5-1 and TRBJ2-1; D is ambiguous. Germline loops: CDR1 SGHRS, CDR2 YFSETQ. This CDR3 is built from 14 residues. The V and J ends lost 0 bases and 2 bases respectively, with 6 bases between them. The CDR3: CASSLVPAYNEQFF. The CDR3 nucleotides read TGCGCCAGCAGCTTGGTTCCAGCCTACAATGAGCAGTTCTTC.

The chain combines TRBV6-2 or TRBV6-3 with TRBJ1-1; 7 nucleotides agree with TRBD1. Germline assignment: CDR1 MNHEY and CDR2 SVGEGT. V was clipped by 2 bases and J by 0 bases; unmatched bases: 3. The length of the CDR3 is 15 residues. The CDR3 spells CASSYRGPVNTEAFF. The CDR3 coding sequence is TGTGCCAGCAGTTACAGGGGGCCCGTGAACACTGAAGCTTTCTTT.

This clonotype has a count of ten or more. The chain's CDR3 is CASSFYGGDRDEQYF. In DNA, the CDR3 is TGTGCCAGCAGCTTCTATGGGGGGGACAGGGACGAGCAGTACTTC. This chain uses TRBV7-9 with TRBJ2-7, with TRBD1 matching over 9 bases. Unmatched junction bases numbered 8, after V lost 3 bases and J lost 5 bases. The CDR3 has 15 residues. Per germline, CDR1 SEHNR and CDR2 FQNEAQ (reference sequence).

The gene calls are TRBV11-1 and TRBJ2-7; a possible D gene is TRBD2 (5 bases). Between the trimmed V and J ends, which lost 7 bases and 2 bases, there was a span of 18 bases. The CDR3 covers 15 residues. The germline V gene has CDR1 SGHAT and CDR2 FQDESV (reference sequence). The CDR3 sequence is CASTLFPSGPYEQYF. The CDR3 DNA is TGTGCCAGCACCCTTTTCCCCAGCGGTCCCTACGAGCAGTACTTC.

This clonotype was counted at least ten times. V usage is TRBV29-1 and J usage is TRBJ2-1, with TRBD2 identical over 12 bases. Unmatched junction bases numbered 7, after V lost 3 bases and J lost 7 bases. In germline, CDR1 is SQVTM, CDR2 ANQGSEA. This CDR3 comprises 15 residues. CDR3 protein: CSVEAGLAGINEQFF. The CDR3 DNA reads TGCAGCGTTGAGGCAGGACTAGCGGGAATAAATGAGCAGTTCTTC.

Comment on this clonotype: Possible read error: a much larger clone is one base away. The chain couples TRBV20-1 to TRBJ2-7; no clear D. Germline assignment: CDR1 DFQATT and CDR2 SNEGSKA (reference sequence). V dropped 7 bases and J dropped 6 bases, with 13 bases sitting between them. This CDR3 spans 11 amino acids. The CDR3 DNA sequence: TGCAGTGTGCTAGGTGGCTTCGAGCAGTACTTC. Translation: CSVLGGFEQYF.

There are many counts of this clonotype. The rearrangement links TRBV7-9 to TRBJ2-1; 7 bases are a match to TRBD2. This CDR3 is 15 amino acids long. J was trimmed by 2 bases and V by 4 bases; bases with no gene match: 5. From germline, CDR1 is SEHNR and CDR2 FQNEAQ (reference sequence). Here the CDR3 DNA reads TGTGCCAGCAGCTACTCCGGGACTACCTACAATGAGCAGTTCTTC. This translates into CASSYSGTTYNEQFF. The full variable domain, with the rest looked up from reference TRBV7-9 and TRBJ2-1, is DTGVSQNPRHKITKRGQNVTFRCDPISEHNRLYWYRQTLGQGPEFLTYFQNEAQLEKSRLLSDRFSAERPKGSFSTLEIQRTEQGDSAMYLCASSYSGTTYNEQFFGPGTRLTVL.